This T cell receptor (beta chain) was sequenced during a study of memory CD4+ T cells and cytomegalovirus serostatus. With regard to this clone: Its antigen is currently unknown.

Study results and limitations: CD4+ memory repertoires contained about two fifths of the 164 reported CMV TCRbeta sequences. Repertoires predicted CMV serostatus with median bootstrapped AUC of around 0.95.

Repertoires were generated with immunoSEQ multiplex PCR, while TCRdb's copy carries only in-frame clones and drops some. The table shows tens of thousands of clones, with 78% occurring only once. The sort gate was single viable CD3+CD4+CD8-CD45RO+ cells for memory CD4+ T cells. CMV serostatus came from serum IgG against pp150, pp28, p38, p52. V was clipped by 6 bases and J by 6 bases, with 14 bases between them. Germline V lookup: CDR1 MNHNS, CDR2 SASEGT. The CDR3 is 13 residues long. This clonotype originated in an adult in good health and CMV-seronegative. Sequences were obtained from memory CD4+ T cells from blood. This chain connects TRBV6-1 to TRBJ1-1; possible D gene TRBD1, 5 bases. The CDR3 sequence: CASRFGTGAEAFF. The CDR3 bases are TGTGCCAGCAGGTTCGGGACCGGAGCTGAAGCTTTCTTT.